These 17 T cell receptor beta chains share one sample of origin, sequenced in a study of cytomegalovirus exposure and HLA in healthy donors. With 60 Vbeta and 13 Jbeta primers, the PCR was carried out. Method: immunoSEQ multiplex PCR; TCRdb's copy keeps in-frame clones and lacks some. The sample carries under 200,000 clones, roughly 83% recorded once. The sample comprised PBMCs. These receptors came from a boy between 2 and 10 years old in good health and CMV-seronegative.

The rearrangement joins TRBV19 to TRBJ1-1, with 7 bases matching TRBD1. The CDR3 is made up of 15 amino acids. Looked up from germline, CDR1 is LNHDA and CDR2 is SQIVND (reference sequence). Unmatched junction bases numbered 14, after V lost 7 bases and J lost 6 bases. CDR3 in amino acids: CASILYRGGRAEAFF. CDR3 nucleotides: TGTGCCAGTATCCTATACAGGGGAGGAAGGGCTGAAGCTTTCTTT.

This sequence joins TRBV18 and TRBJ2-7, with D possibly matching TRBD1 (6 bases). Germline V gives CDR1 KGHSH, CDR2 LQKENI. The V end lost 5 bases, the J end lost 9 bases, and 14 bases lay between the germline ends. The CDR3 contains 12 residues. The CDR3 loop is CASSMDSSGQYF. In DNA form, the CDR3 reads TGTGCCAGCTCAATGGACAGTTCCGGGCAGTACTTC. The full variable domain, rest sourced from reference TRBV18 and TRBJ2-7, is NAGVMQNPRHLVRRRGQEARLRCSPMKGHSHVYWYRQLPEEGLKFMVYLQKENIIDESGMPKERFSAEFPKEGPSILRIQQVVRGDSAAYFCASSMDSSGQYFGPGTRLTVT.

The rearrangement links TRBV7-8 to TRBJ1-1; 11 bases map to TRBD1. Germline trimming cut 3 bases from V and 4 bases from J; bases unmatched to any gene: 4. In germline, CDR1 is SGHVS, CDR2 FQNEAQ. The CDR3 contains 15 residues. The chain's CDR3 is CASSLAGTGGTEAFF. For the CDR3, the DNA is TGTGCCAGCAGCTTGGCCGGGACAGGGGGCACTGAAGCTTTCTTT.

This chain joins TRBV7-2 and TRBJ1-1; 10 nucleotides line up with TRBD1. In germline, CDR1 is SGHTA, CDR2 FQGNSA. This CDR3 contains 15 residues. V shed 5 bases, J shed 10 bases, and the junction held 13 bases outside the gene matches. The CDR3: CASSPWDRGILSAFF. The CDR3 bases are TGTGCCAGCAGCCCCTGGGACAGGGGCATCCTTTCAGCTTTCTTT.

The J gene is TRBJ2-1, the V gene TRBV5-1; 9 bases agree with TRBD2. The CDR3 has 18 residues. Germline V CDR1 and CDR2: SGHRS, YFSETQ. V lost 0 bases and J lost 0; bases outside the gene matches: 7. The chain's CDR3 is CASSLVLAGVSSYNEQFF. The CDR3 DNA sequence: TGCGCCAGCAGCTTGGTATTAGCGGGAGTTAGCTCCTACAATGAGCAGTTCTTC.

The rearrangement joins TRBV6-5 to TRBJ2-5; 7 nucleotides align to TRBD1. TRBJ2-7 explains the end of the DNA better; the J call may be wrong. This CDR3 is 14 amino acids long. From germline, CDR1 is MNHEY and CDR2 SVGAGI. This CDR3 reads CASSSGDRHYEQYF. The CDR3 bases are TGTGCCAGCAGTTCCGGGGACAGACACTACGAGCAGTACTTC.

The chain is built from TRBV6-1 and TRBJ1-1; the D gene is possibly TRBD1 (6 bases). CDR3 length: 15 amino acids. Germline V lookup: CDR1 MNHNS, CDR2 SASEGT. V gave up 0 bases and J gave up 4 bases, with 12 bases separating them. CDR3 sequence reads: CASSEAAGAGTEAFF. DNA for the CDR3: TGTGCCAGCAGTGAAGCGGCAGGGGCTGGCACTGAAGCTTTCTTT.

V usage is TRBV18 and J usage is TRBJ1-1; unclear D gene. The CDR3 has 14 residues. Per germline, CDR1 KGHSH and CDR2 LQKENI. The V end lost 0 bases, the J end lost 5 bases, and 10 bases lay between the germline ends. The CDR3 loop reads CASSPPSSRTEAFF. For the CDR3, the DNA is TGTGCCAGCTCACCACCGTCCTCGAGGACTGAAGCTTTCTTT.

V is TRBV4-1 and J is TRBJ2-2; 11 bases are shared with TRBD2. The CDR3 sequence is 20 residues long. The V and J ends lost 3 bases and 0 bases, in that order; junction bases with no gene match: 12. The germline CDR1 and CDR2 sequences are MGHRA and YSYEKL. For the CDR3, the DNA is TGCGCCAGCAGCCATGGACTAGCGGGCCGTAGGACCTCGAACACCGGGGAGCTGTTTTTT. Its translation: CASSHGLAGRRTSNTGELFF.

The chain combines TRBV6-4 with TRBJ2-3; D is perhaps TRBD2 (6 bases). Trimming stripped 2 bases from V and 0 bases from J, with 12 bases between. This CDR3 comprises 16 residues. Germline V gene sequence: CDR1 MRHNA, CDR2 SNTAGT. CDR3 sequence: CASSDAGWASTDTQYF. CDR3 DNA sequence: TGTGCCAGCAGTGACGCGGGATGGGCTAGCACAGATACGCAGTATTTT.

This chain links TRBV28 with TRBJ2-7; the D gene is possibly TRBD1 (5 bases). The germline gives CDR1 MDHEN, CDR2 SYDVKM. With 3 bases removed from V and 0 bases from J, the gap between germline ends came to 18 bases. The length of the CDR3 is 17 residues. The CDR3 sequence: CASSFPHTGASSYEQYF. CDR3 DNA sequence: TGTGCCAGCAGTTTCCCCCACACAGGCGCGAGCTCCTACGAGCAGTACTTC.

The chain joins TRBV5-6 to TRBJ2-5; 11 bases match TRBD2. J lost 5 bases, V lost 1 base, and 7 bases had no gene match. This CDR3 spans 16 amino acids. CDR1 SGHDT and CDR2 YYEEEE come from the germline V gene. CDR3 loop: CASSLSGTSGNETQYF. CDR3 coding DNA: TGTGCCAGCAGCTTGTCGGGGACTAGCGGCAATGAGACCCAGTACTTC. Drawing the rest from reference TRBV5-6 and TRBJ2-5, the complete variable domain is DAGVTQSPTHLIKTRGQQVTLRCSPKSGHDTVSWYQQALGQGPQFIFQYYEEEERQRGNFPDRFSGHQFPNYSSELNVNALLLGDSALYLCASSLSGTSGNETQYFGPGTRLLVL.

The chain recombines TRBV5-6 with TRBJ1-4; 10 bases match TRBD1. Germline CDR1 SGHDT, CDR2 YYEEEE. There are 17 residues in the CDR3. The J segment lost 5 bases and the V segment lost 0 bases, leaving 7 bases of the junction unmatched. The chain's CDR3 is CASSLEDRGRENEKLFF. CDR3 coding DNA: TGTGCCAGCAGCTTGGAAGACAGGGGGCGGGAAAATGAAAAACTGTTTTTT.

The DNA of the CDR3 is TGTGCCAGTAGTCCGGGACAGGGACATGGCTACACCTTC. Translating it yields CASSPGQGHGYTF. The genes are TRBV19 and TRBJ1-2, with 9 bases aligning to TRBD1. Trimming removed 5 bases from V and 6 bases from J; junction bases left unmatched: 4. Germline lookup yields CDR1 LNHDA and CDR2 SQIVND (reference sequence). The CDR3 is 13 residues long.

This rearrangement joins TRBV7-6 to TRBJ2-2; 16 nucleotides agree with TRBD2. Germline assignment: CDR1 SGHVS and CDR2 FNYEAQ. The CDR3 totals 18 residues. V was clipped by 3 bases and J by 4 bases; unmatched bases: 5. CDR3 amino acids: CASSFGTSGRASTGELFF. The CDR3 nucleotides read TGTGCCAGCAGCTTTGGGACTAGCGGGAGGGCCTCCACCGGGGAGCTGTTTTTT.

Here the CDR3 DNA reads TGTGCCAGCAGTTACCTCGGGGTAGCGGGAGTATACGAGCAGTACTTC. Its translation: CASSYLGVAGVYEQYF. V and J are TRBV6-5 and TRBJ2-7, with 9 bases lining up with TRBD2. CDR1 is MNHEY and CDR2 is SVGAGI in the germline V gene. This CDR3 region has 16 residues. J was trimmed by 4 bases and V by 2 bases; bases with no gene match: 9.

This chain links TRBV6-4 with TRBJ2-1, with 8 bases that match TRBD1. Trimming at V came to 6 bases and at J to 6 bases, leaving 7 bases not matched to a gene. CDR1 is MRHNA, CDR2 SNTAGT, per germline. The CDR3 loop spans 14 amino acids. CDR3 loop: CASSPGQASNEQFF. The CDR3, as DNA: TGTGCCAGCAGCCCGGGACAGGCCTCCAATGAGCAGTTCTTC.